This T cell receptor beta chain originates from a study of spatial heterogeneity in lung cancer. The presence of a unique molecular identifier marked each TCR cDNA molecule. TCRdb redid the calling of the 5' RACE reads with MiXCR, one entry per CDR3 protein. This sample has thousands of distinct CDR3 sequences, with approximately 8.6% found just once. The time point denotes: sample taken at primary tumor resection. As for this clonotype: Its antigen is undetermined.

Germline V gene sequence: CDR1 LGHDT, CDR2 YNNKEL (reference sequence). V lost 0 bases, J lost 0 bases, and 15 bases lay in between. The CDR3 totals 17 residues. Study-wide results and limits: Counts that tracked tumor mutation counts were those of expanded intratumoral alpha and beta TCRs.

The specimen was lung tumor tissue, collected at surgery. The J gene is TRBJ2-7, the V gene TRBV3-1, with D tentatively TRBD1 or TRBD2 (5 bases each). This TCR was sampled from a male donor with early-stage non-small cell lung cancer. The CDR3 spells CASSQDPSGLGSYEQYF. CDR3 in DNA: TGTGCCAGCAGCCAAGATCCGTCGGGGCTCGGCTCCTACGAGCAGTACTTC.